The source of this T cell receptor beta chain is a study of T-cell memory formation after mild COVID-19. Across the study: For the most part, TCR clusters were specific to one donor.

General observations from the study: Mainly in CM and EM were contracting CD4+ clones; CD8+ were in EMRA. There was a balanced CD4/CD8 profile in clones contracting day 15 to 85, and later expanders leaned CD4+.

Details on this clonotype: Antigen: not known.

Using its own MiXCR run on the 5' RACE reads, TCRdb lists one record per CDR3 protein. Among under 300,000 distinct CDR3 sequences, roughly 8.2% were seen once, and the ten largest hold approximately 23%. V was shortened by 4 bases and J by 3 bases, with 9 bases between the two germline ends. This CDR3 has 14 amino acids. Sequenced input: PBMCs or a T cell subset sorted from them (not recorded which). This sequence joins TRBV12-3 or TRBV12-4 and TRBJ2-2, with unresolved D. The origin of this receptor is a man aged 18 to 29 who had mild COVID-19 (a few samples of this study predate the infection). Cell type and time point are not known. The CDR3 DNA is TGTGCCAGCAGTTCAGCACGGGACACCGGGGAGCTGTTTTTT. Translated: CASSSARDTGELFF.